The rows below give T cell receptor beta chains drawn from one sample of a study of shared clonotypes between healthy human individuals. The data were produced by immunoSEQ multiplex PCR, yet TCRdb's version contains in-frame clones alone and is incomplete. Of about 670,000 clones listed, approximately 75% are singletons. The sequencing sample was made of memory CD4+ T cells sorted from blood. The source is a woman under 40 in good health. CDR3s leave out the opening cysteine and the closing phenylalanine or tryptophan. A D gene is named only where the DNA matches it firmly.

>TRBJ2-5|TRBV5-4|.
ASSLAEKTQY
>TRBJ1-2|TRBV15|.
ATSRDEGGVGYT
>TRBJ1-2|TRBV7-9|.
ASSPAAGVYGYT
>TRBJ2-7|TRBV18|TRBD2
ASSPGGRSSYEQY
>TRBJ2-5|TRBV7-2|TRBD1
ASSLGGTGVLETQY
>TRBJ2-5|TRBV11-2|.
ASSSGDLREY
>TRBJ2-3|TRBV5-4|TRBD2
ASSLAGAGGTTDTQY
>TRBJ1-1|TRBV19|.
ASGINQGTEAF
>TRBJ2-7|TRBV27|TRBD1
ASSSFWGQEVVEQY
>TRBJ2-5|TRBV2|TRBD2
ASSEAQLAGGETQY
>TRBJ2-7|TRBV9|.
ASSGVGNEQY
>TRBJ2-7|TRBV10-2|TRBD2
ASIETSGRPEQY
>TRBJ1-2|TRBV10-2|.
ASSESRGYT
>TRBJ1-2|TRBV2|.
ASNPGNYGYT
>TRBJ1-5|TRBV5-1|.
ASSLAGGRQPQH
>TRBJ2-7|TRBV15|.
ATSRNGYEQY
>TRBJ2-5|TRBV5-1|TRBD1
ASSSSGGIGETQY
>TRBJ2-1|TRBV5-1|.
ASSLASGAYNEQF
>TRBJ2-3|TRBV7-9|.
ASSLAQRTTTDTQY
>TRBJ2-1|TRBV5-4|TRBD2
ASSPTSGDNEQF
>TRBJ2-7|TRBV6-5|TRBD1
ASAQTGSSYEQY
>TRBJ1-2|TRBV5-1|.
ASREGKSVDGYT
>TRBJ2-2|TRBV5-1|.
ASSEGHHVGGELF
>TRBJ2-7|TRBV28|TRBD1
ASSLQGAHYEQY
>TRBJ1-5|TRBV19|.
ASSQQVNQPQH
>TRBJ1-1|TRBV7-6|TRBD1
ASSPADRYTEAF
>TRBJ1-2|TRBV2|.
ASIRRRQVDGYT
>TRBJ2-3|TRBV28|.
ASSLSTTDTQY
>TRBJ1-2|TRBV28|TRBD1
ASDPGTGVYGYT
>TRBJ2-7|TRBV28|.
ASSLLTYSYEQY
>TRBJ2-1|TRBV5-1|.
ASSWDGSEQF
>TRBJ2-2|TRBV6-4|.
AKLSLPATGELF
>TRBJ2-7|TRBV5-1|.
ASSRTGLDEQY
>TRBJ1-6|TRBV28|TRBD1
ASRTGFGSPLH
>TRBJ1-2|TRBV19|.
ASSIDLSGQRRGYT
>TRBJ2-5|TRBV9|.
ASSAHDPLGETQY